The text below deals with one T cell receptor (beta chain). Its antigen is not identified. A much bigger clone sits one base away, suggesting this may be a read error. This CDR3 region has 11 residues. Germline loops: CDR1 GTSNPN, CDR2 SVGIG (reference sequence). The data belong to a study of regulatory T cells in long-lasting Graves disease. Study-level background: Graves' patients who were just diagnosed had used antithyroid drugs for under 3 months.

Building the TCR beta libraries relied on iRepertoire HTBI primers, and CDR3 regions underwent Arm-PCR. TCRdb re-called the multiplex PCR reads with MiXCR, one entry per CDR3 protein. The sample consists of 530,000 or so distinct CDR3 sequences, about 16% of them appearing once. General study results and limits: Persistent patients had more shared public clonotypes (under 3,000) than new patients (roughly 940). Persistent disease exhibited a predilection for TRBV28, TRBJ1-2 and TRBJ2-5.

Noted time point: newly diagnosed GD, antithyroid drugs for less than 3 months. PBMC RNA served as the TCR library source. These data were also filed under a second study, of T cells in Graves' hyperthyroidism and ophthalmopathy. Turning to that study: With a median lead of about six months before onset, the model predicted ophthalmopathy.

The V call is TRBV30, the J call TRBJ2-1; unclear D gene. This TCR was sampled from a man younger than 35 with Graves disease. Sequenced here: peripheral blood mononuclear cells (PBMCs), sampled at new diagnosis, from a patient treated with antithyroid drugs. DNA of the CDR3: TGTGCCTGGAGTCTAGACCACGAGCGGTTCTTC. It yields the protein CAWSLDHERFF.